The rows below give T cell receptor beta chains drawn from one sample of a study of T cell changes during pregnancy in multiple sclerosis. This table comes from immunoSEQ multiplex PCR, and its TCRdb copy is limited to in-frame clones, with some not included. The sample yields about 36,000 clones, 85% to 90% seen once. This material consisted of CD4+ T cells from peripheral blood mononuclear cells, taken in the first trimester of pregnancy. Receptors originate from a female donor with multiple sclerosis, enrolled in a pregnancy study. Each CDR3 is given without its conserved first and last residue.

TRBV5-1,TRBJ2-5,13,ASSLVLDSQETQY
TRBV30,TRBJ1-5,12,AWRNLGSNQPQH
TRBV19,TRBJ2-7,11,ASSMDRLREQY
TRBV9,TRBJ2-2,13,ASSARSTRSGELF
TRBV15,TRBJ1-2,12,ATSRDRQGSGYT
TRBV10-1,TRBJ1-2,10,ATRHPNYGYT
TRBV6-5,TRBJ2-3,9,ASKSRDTQY
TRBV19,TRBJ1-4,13,ASSRRQYSNEKLF
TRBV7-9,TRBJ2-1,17,ASSLAWLANGSSYNEQF
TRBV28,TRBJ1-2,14,ASRLPQGSPEFGYT
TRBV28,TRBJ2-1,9,ASISGRVQF
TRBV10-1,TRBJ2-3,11,ASSEGALDTQY
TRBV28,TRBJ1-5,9,ATRGAPFQH
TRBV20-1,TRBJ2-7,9,SAAGEYEQY
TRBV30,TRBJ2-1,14,AWSVGGSPRDNEQF
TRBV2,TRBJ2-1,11,ASSDDRQRVQF
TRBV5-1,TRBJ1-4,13,ASSLEGGLNEKLF
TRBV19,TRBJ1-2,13,ASNPTAGVYYGYT
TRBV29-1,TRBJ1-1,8,SSGNTEAF
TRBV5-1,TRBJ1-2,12,ASSSVGQVEGYT
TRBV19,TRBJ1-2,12,ASSRQGAENGYT
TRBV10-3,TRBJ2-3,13,AISRDTSSTDTQY
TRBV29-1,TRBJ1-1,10,SVTDRGSGAF
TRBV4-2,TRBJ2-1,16,ASSQDAGRGRSYNEQF
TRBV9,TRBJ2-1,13,ASSLGTVYYNEQF
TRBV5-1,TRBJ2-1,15,ASSLGLAGGKYNEQF
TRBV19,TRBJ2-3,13,ASSMGSGGTDTQY
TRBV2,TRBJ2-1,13,ASSRAGGAYNEQF
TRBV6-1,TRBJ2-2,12,ASRGQERAGELF
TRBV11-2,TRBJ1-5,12,ASSLERGNQPQH
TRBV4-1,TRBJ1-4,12,ASSQDRALGKLF
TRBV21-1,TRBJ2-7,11,ASNPRDTYEQY
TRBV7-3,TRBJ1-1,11,ASSLQGNTEAF
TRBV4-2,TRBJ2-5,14,ASSQEGGEVLETQY